A selection of T cell receptor beta chains follows, all from one sample in a study of shared clonotypes between healthy human individuals. Profiling relied on immunoSEQ multiplex PCR, and the TCRdb table lists in-frame clones only, not all of them. The sample includes about 1,500,000 clones, over 95% of them seen just once. The sequenced material came from naive CD4+ T cells sorted from blood. Receptors originate from a man aged 30 to 45 in good health. CDR3s include the opening cysteine and the closing phenylalanine or tryptophan. The D gene is left open where the match is weak. Clone size is given for some rows only: seen once, a few or many times, or a class if the clone is expanded.

v_call,cdr3_length,j_call,clone_size,d_call,cdr3_nt,cdr3_aa
TRBV11-3,14,TRBJ2-3,-,-,TGTGCCAGCAGCTTTATGACTAGCACAGATACGCAGTATTTT,CASSFMTSTDTQYF
TRBV19,13,TRBJ2-7,-,-,TGTGCCAGTAGTATAGCGGGTACCTACGAGCAGTACTTC,CASSIAGTYEQYF
TRBV6-6,13,TRBJ1-2,-,-,TGTGCCAGCAGCCGCGGAAATAACTATGGCTACACCTTC,CASSRGNNYGYTF
TRBV4-3,16,TRBJ2-1,-,TRBD1,TGCGCCAGCAGCCAAGGAGACAGGGGGCCGGGCAATGAGCAGTTCTTC,CASSQGDRGPGNEQFF
TRBV5-5,13,TRBJ2-3,-,-,TGTGCCGTTACCCGTCGAAGCACAGATACGCAGTATTTT,CAVTRRSTDTQYF
TRBV27,18,TRBJ2-2,-,-,TGTGCCAGCAGTTTATCCTTCAGGTTAAGGAGAAACACCGGGGAGCTGTTTTTT,CASSLSFRLRRNTGELFF
TRBV7-8,17,TRBJ2-1,-,-,TGTGCCAGCAGCCCACGTCCGGGAAGGGCAGGTCGGGGAGAGCAGTTCTTC,CASSPRPGRAGRGEQFF
TRBV28,15,TRBJ2-7,-,TRBD1,TGTGCCAGCAGTTTTTACAGGGGCCGATCCTACGAGCAGTACTTC,CASSFYRGRSYEQYF
TRBV7-9,15,TRBJ2-6,-,-,TGTGCCAGCAGCTTAGGTGGCTCTGGGGCCAACGTCCTGACTTTC,CASSLGGSGANVLTF
TRBV19,11,TRBJ2-1,once,-,TGTGCCAGTAGATTAGCCGATGAGCAGTTCTTC,CASRLADEQFF
TRBV19,14,TRBJ2-1,-,-,TGTGCCAGTAGTATAAGGGTCTCCTACAATGAGCAGTTCTTC,CASSIRVSYNEQFF
TRBV29-1,13,TRBJ2-7,-,-,TGCAGCGTGGGGGGGACAGGAACCTACGAGCAGTACTTC,CSVGGTGTYEQYF
TRBV7-9,16,TRBJ2-1,-,-,TGTGCCAGCAGCTTTTTGGAGGTGGGTGGCCGCTTGGAGCAGTTCTTC,CASSFLEVGGRLEQFF
TRBV4-2,17,TRBJ2-2,-,TRBD2,TGTGCCAGCAGCGAAGGACTAGCGCTGGCGAACACCGGGGAGCTGTTTTTT,CASSEGLALANTGELFF
TRBV19,14,TRBJ1-2,-,-,TGTGCCAGTATGGGTATAGCAACTTTCTATGGCTACACCTTC,CASMGIATFYGYTF
TRBV5-6,15,TRBJ2-7,-,-,TGTGCCAGCAGCTTGGGGCCGGGCGTAACGACCGAGCAGTACTTC,CASSLGPGVTTEQYF
TRBV28,14,TRBJ1-2,-,-,TGTGCCAGCAGTTTAAATAGGGGGGCGAGTGGCTACACCTTC,CASSLNRGASGYTF
TRBV15,15,TRBJ1-2,-,TRBD1,TGTGCCACCAGCAGAGATGACAGGGGGCCTCACGGCTACACCTTC,CATSRDDRGPHGYTF
TRBV6-5,15,TRBJ2-7,once,TRBD2,TGTGCCAGCAGTTACGGGACTAGCGGGAGGTACGAGCAGTACTTC,CASSYGTSGRYEQYF
TRBV18,16,TRBJ2-6,-,-,TGTGCCAGCTCACCAATCTCAGGTGCTGGGGCCAACGTCCTGACTTTC,CASSPISGAGANVLTF
TRBV12-2,16,TRBJ2-1,-,-,TGTGCAAGTCGCTTAGCGGCGGGGGGGACCTACAATGAGCAGTTCTTC,CASRLAAGGTYNEQFF
TRBV18,15,TRBJ2-2,once,TRBD1,TGTGCCAGCTCTCAACGGGACAGACTCACCGGGGAGCTGTTTTTT,CASSQRDRLTGELFF
TRBV19,15,TRBJ2-1,-,-,TGTGCCAGTACCAATGCGCCCGGCTCCTACAATGAGCAGTTCTTC,CASTNAPGSYNEQFF
TRBV7-6,16,TRBJ2-6,-,-,TGTGCCAGCAGCTTAACACAGTACTCTGGGGCCAACGTCCTGACTTTC,CASSLTQYSGANVLTF
TRBV5-1,17,TRBJ2-2,-,TRBD2,TGCGCCAGCAGCCCGAAGGGACTAGCGGGATACACCGGGGAGCTGTTTTTT,CASSPKGLAGYTGELFF
TRBV7-8,16,TRBJ2-7,-,TRBD2,TGTGCCAGCAGCTTAGAGCGTCTAGCGGGAAGCTACGAGCAGTACTTC,CASSLERLAGSYEQYF
TRBV29-1,14,TRBJ2-1,-,TRBD2,TGCAGCGTAGACCTAGCGGACTCCTACAATGAGCAGTTCTTC,CSVDLADSYNEQFF
TRBV19,13,TRBJ1-2,-,-,TGTGCCAGTGCAGGGGCTCCTAACTATGGCTACACCTTC,CASAGAPNYGYTF
TRBV6-4,9,TRBJ1-1,-,-,TGTGCCAGAGACAGTGAAGCTTTCTTT,CARDSEAFF
TRBV18,15,TRBJ2-7,-,-,TGTGCCAGCTCACCAGCCAGACTTCTCTCCTACGAGCAGTACTTC,CASSPARLLSYEQYF
TRBV5-1,11,TRBJ2-1,-,-,TGCGCCAGCAGCTTGGCAATTGAGCAGTTCTTC,CASSLAIEQFF
TRBV11-1,16,TRBJ1-2,-,-,TGTGCCAGCAGTCCCTCGATGGCATGGAGTAACTATGGCTACACCTTC,CASSPSMAWSNYGYTF